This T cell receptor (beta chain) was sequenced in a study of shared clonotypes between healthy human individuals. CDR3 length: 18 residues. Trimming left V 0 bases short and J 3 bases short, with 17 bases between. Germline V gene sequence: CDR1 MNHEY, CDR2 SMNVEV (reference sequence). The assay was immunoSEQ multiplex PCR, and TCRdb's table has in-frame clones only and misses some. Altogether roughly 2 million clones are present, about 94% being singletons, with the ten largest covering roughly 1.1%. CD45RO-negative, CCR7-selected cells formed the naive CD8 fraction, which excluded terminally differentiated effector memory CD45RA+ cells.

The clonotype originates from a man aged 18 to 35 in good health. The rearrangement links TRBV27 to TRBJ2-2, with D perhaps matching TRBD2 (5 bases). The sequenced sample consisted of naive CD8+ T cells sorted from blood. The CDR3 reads CASSLSLSYGGHTGELFF. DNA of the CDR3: TGTGCCAGCAGTTTATCCCTCAGTTACGGCGGGCACACCGGGGAGCTGTTTTTT.